The sequence of this T cell receptor (beta chain) was determined in a study of T-cell reconstitution after alpha-beta-depleted transplantation in children. Points from the study as a whole: Newly made T cells mostly supplied T-cell counts and diversity one year after transplant. There were some patients whose high TCRbeta diversity at day 60 came from surviving recipient T cells and thymic progenitors. Alpha-beta T cells present about two months after transplant were reported to originate from several hundred expanded graft clones.

The germline CDR1 and CDR2 sequences are ENHRY and SYGVKD. Trimming removed 6 bases from V and 1 base from J, with 2 bases in between. The CDR3 sequence is 11 residues long. A note on this clonotype: No antigen is known for it.

As it was prepared, the TCRbeta library received unique molecular identifiers. In TCRdb, the PCR reads were re-called with MiXCR into one record per CDR3 protein. The sample lists approximately 230,000 distinct CDR3 sequences; approximately 24% were seen once. The source was PBMCs, mostly from graft donor cells, collected 360 days after TCRalphabeta/CD19-depleted stem cell transplant. This chain joins TRBV10-3 and TRBJ2-3; the D is unclear. This TCR was sampled from a female patient aged 2-10 years who had a stem cell transplant for congenital amegakaryocytic thrombocytopenia, so the T cells may come from the graft donor. This CDR3 is CAISGTDTQYF. Written as DNA, the CDR3 is TGTGCCATCAGCGGCACAGATACGCAGTATTTT.